Below are 19 T cell receptor beta chains sequenced from a single sample in a study of cytomegalovirus exposure and HLA in healthy donors. The PCR used 60 Vbeta and 13 Jbeta primers. The repertoire was sequenced with immunoSEQ multiplex PCR; TCRdb's copy has only in-frame clones and lacks some. The repertoire holds over 120,000 clones, 74% seen once, with 4.3% in the top ten. Sequenced sample: PBMCs. All receptors derive from a man in his late teens or twenties in good health and CMV-seropositive.

The sample holds many counts of this clone. This chain joins TRBV5-8 and TRBJ2-1; D is perhaps TRBD2 (5 bases). This CDR3 has 14 amino acids. V lost 2 bases, J lost 2 bases, and 8 bases lay in between. The germline CDR1 and CDR2 sequences are SGHTS and YDEGEE. DNA for the CDR3: TGTGCCAGCAGCTTCGGGGTCACCTACAATGAGCAGTTCTTC. This codes for CASSFGVTYNEQFF. Together with reference TRBV5-8 and TRBJ2-1, the CDR3 gives the full variable domain: EAGVTQSPTHLIKTRGQQATLRCSPISGHTSVYWYQQALGLGLQFLLWYDEGEERNRGNFPPRFSGRQFPNYSSELNVNALELEDSALYLCASSFGVTYNEQFFGPGTRLTVL.

The CDR3 DNA reads as TGCGCCAGCAGCCAAGATTTTAGGACAGGGCAAGACTACGAGCAGTACTTC. Protein: CASSQDFRTGQDYEQYF. This chain uses TRBV4-1 with TRBJ2-7; TRBD1 matches 8 bases. The length of the CDR3 is 17 residues. V lost 0 bases to trimming and J lost 3 bases; unmatched junction nucleotides: 10. Germline V gives CDR1 MGHRA, CDR2 YSYEKL.

The chain has TRBV28 and TRBJ2-2; D unclear. From germline, CDR1 is MDHEN and CDR2 SYDVKM. CDR3 length: 15 residues. Trimming shortened V by 5 bases and J by 4 bases, and 14 bases separated the two germline ends. Here the CDR3 DNA reads TGTGCCAGCAGTCTAATTCTAGAAACCACCGGGGAGCTGTTTTTT. Its translation: CASSLILETTGELFF.

V usage is TRBV10-3 and J usage is TRBJ2-7; TRBD2 matches 10 bases. The CDR3 has 15 residues. Germline V gene data show CDR1 as ENHRY and CDR2 as SYGVKD. The ends lost 4 bases at V and 5 bases at J; junction bases unmatched: 8. The CDR3 region is CAISARGLAFNEQYF. CDR3 sequence (DNA): TGTGCCATCAGTGCGAGGGGACTAGCGTTCAACGAGCAGTACTTC.

The chain has TRBV4-2 and TRBJ2-1, with 10 bases fitting TRBD1. With V trimmed by 0 bases and J by 7 bases, 3 bases remained unmatched. The CDR3 extends over 15 amino acids. The germline V gene encodes CDR1 LGHNA and CDR2 YNFKEQ. The CDR3 nucleotides read TGTGCCAGCAGCCAAGATTGGGGACAGGGGAATGAGCAGTTCTTC. This encodes CASSQDWGQGNEQFF.

This clone came up once. The chain joins TRBV27 to TRBJ1-3, with D hard to call. The CDR3 consists of 15 residues. Germline CDR1 and CDR2: MNHEY and SMNVEV (reference sequence). V was pared by 4 bases and J by 0 bases, with 10 bases between. CDR3 DNA sequence: TGTGCCAGCAGTTCCCTCTCAGGCTCTGGAAACACCATATATTTT. This gives the protein CASSSLSGSGNTIYF.

The chain has TRBV28 and TRBJ1-5, with 8 nucleotides matching TRBD1. Germline V gene lookup returns CDR1 MDHEN and CDR2 SYDVKM. The CDR3 has 18 amino acids. The J segment lost 5 bases and the V segment lost 6 bases, leaving 18 bases of the junction unmatched. The DNA of the CDR3 is TGTGCCAGCAGCTTCTCTCTTGGGGGACAGGAGAGGGATCAGCCCCAGCATTTT. Translated: CASSFSLGGQERDQPQHF.

This rearrangement joins TRBV6-5 to TRBJ2-1; perhaps TRBD2 as D (5 bases). Germline values: CDR1 MNHEY, CDR2 SVGAGI. V lost 6 bases and J 1 base, leaving 13 bases between the germline ends. CDR3 length equals 15 residues. The CDR3 protein is CASRERAPSYNEQFF. CDR3 coding DNA: TGTGCCAGCAGGGAGAGGGCTCCGTCCTACAATGAGCAGTTCTTC.

V and J are TRBV6-1 and TRBJ1-5, with 7 positions matching TRBD1. CDR1 and CDR2 from the germline V gene are MNHNS and SASEGT. The CDR3 spans 16 residues. V lost 3 bases and J lost 5; bases outside the gene matches: 10. The CDR3 here is CASSDQDRFYDQPQHF. Here the CDR3 DNA reads TGTGCCAGCAGTGATCAGGACAGGTTCTATGATCAGCCCCAGCATTTT.

This chain uses TRBV29-1 with TRBJ1-1, with TRBD1 as a possible D gene (5 bases). CDR3 size: 12 residues. The germline V gene has CDR1 SQVTM and CDR2 ANQGSEA. Trimming cost V 7 bases and J 5 bases, with 14 bases left between them. Here the CDR3 DNA reads TGCAGCGCGTCCAGGCGGGGGACTGAAGCTTTCTTT. Protein sequence: CSASRRGTEAFF.

A remark on this clone: The junction does not match germline at one end; this may be a read error. V is TRBV5-1 and J is TRBJ2-3, with TRBD2 matching 10 bases. The CDR3 loop spans 15 amino acids. Germline V gene lookup returns CDR1 SGHRS and CDR2 YFSETQ. As DNA, the CDR3 is TGCGCCAGCAGCTCCTTAGCGGGGGGCACAAATACGCAGTATTTT. It yields the protein CASSSLAGGTNTQYF.

The rearrangement joins TRBV5-6 to TRBJ2-2; D remains ambiguous. The CDR3 contains 15 residues. From germline, CDR1 is SGHDT and CDR2 YYEEEE. Trimming removed 0 bases at V and 1 base at J, with 7 bases between. CDR3 loop: CASSLGPQNTGELFF. The CDR3 bases are TGTGCCAGCAGCTTGGGTCCCCAGAACACCGGGGAGCTGTTTTTT.

This rearrangement joins TRBV18 to TRBJ2-7; tentative D call: TRBD1 (6 bases). Germline V gene lookup returns CDR1 KGHSH and CDR2 LQKENI. CDR3 length: 12 residues. Trimming took 3 bases from V and 6 from J, leaving 9 bases between them. CDR3 sequence reads: CASSPGTPEQYF. DNA of the CDR3: TGTGCCAGCTCACCTGGGACACCCGAGCAGTACTTC.

The DNA of the CDR3 is TGTGCCAGCAGCGTATCGACCGGAGGTCAGCCCCAGCATTTT. It specifies CASSVSTGGQPQHF. The chain has TRBV9 and TRBJ1-5; D remains unclear. Germline loops: CDR1 SGDLS, CDR2 YYNGEE. The CDR3 is made up of 14 amino acids. Trimming removed 1 base from V and 6 bases from J, with 11 bases in between.

V usage is TRBV7-8 and J usage is TRBJ2-7, with D maybe TRBD2 (6 bases). Trimming left V 0 bases short and J 2 bases short, with 14 bases between. This CDR3 has 16 amino acids. Germline CDR1 is SGHVS and CDR2 is FQNEAQ. CDR3 coding DNA: TGTGCCAGCAGCTTAGCGATGGAGGGAGTAGCCTACGAGCAGTACTTC. Its translation: CASSLAMEGVAYEQYF.

The gene calls are TRBV18 and TRBJ2-3; 10 bases are shared with TRBD2. The CDR3 has 16 residues. J gave up 0 bases and V 3 bases, and 3 bases lay outside the gene matches. Germline lookup yields CDR1 KGHSH and CDR2 LQKENI. The CDR3 here is CASSPRTSGSTDTQYF. The CDR3 DNA reads TGTGCCAGCTCACCCCGGACTAGCGGAAGCACAGATACGCAGTATTTT.

The genes are TRBV27 and TRBJ2-7; 7 bases map to TRBD1. Per the germline V gene, CDR1 is MNHEY and CDR2 is SMNVEV (reference sequence). The CDR3 sequence is 14 residues long. Trimming at V came to 0 bases and at J to 5 bases, leaving 4 bases not matched to a gene. As DNA, the CDR3 is TGTGCCAGCAGTTTATCCGGGACAGTGAACGAGCAGTACTTC. The encoded protein is CASSLSGTVNEQYF.

Regarding this clone: Distinct nucleotide sequences in the sample also encode this CDR3. V gene TRBV2 combines with J gene TRBJ2-2; 8 bases match TRBD1. The CDR3 contains 14 residues. CDR1 and CDR2 from the germline V gene are SNHLY and FYNNEI. Unmatched junction bases numbered 6, after V lost 6 bases and J lost 6 bases. The CDR3 bases are TGTGCCAGCAGCAGACAGGGGCTGGCCGGGGAGCTGTTTTTT. Protein: CASSRQGLAGELFF.

This chain connects TRBV28 to TRBJ2-7; TRBD1 aligns across 8 bases. The J segment lost 0 bases and the V segment lost 8 bases, leaving 6 bases of the junction unmatched. The CDR3 spans 14 residues. Germline V gene sequence: CDR1 MDHEN, CDR2 SYDVKM. In nucleotides, the CDR3 is TGTGCCAGCGGACTACAGGGGGTCTCCTACGAGCAGTACTTC. This sequence encodes CASGLQGVSYEQYF.